This T cell receptor (beta chain) emerged from a study of blood T cell repertoires in COVID-19. About the research overall: T cells, B-cell-depleted T cells, or PBMCs provided the cDNA or gDNA that served as material.

Clones were sequenced by immunoSEQ multiplex PCR, and TCRdb holds only the in-frame ones, with some missing. The table shows 200,000 to 250,000 clones, with 88% occurring only once. V was clipped by 1 base and J by 5 bases, with 3 bases between them. The germline V gene has CDR1 PRHDT and CDR2 FYEKMQ (reference sequence). CDR3 length: 12 amino acids. The receptor was isolated from a woman in her twenties or thirties with COVID-19, enrolled during active disease. The sequenced sample was peripheral blood. The rearrangement uses TRBV13 and TRBJ2-1; the D is unclear. The CDR3 region is CASSLADNEQFF. The CDR3 DNA reads as TGTGCCAGCAGCTTAGCAGACAATGAGCAGTTCTTC. The whole variable domain, remainder taken from reference TRBV13 and TRBJ2-1, is AAGVIQSPRHLIKEKRETATLKCYPIPRHDTVYWYQQGPGQDPQFLISFYEKMQSDKGSIPDRFSAQQFSDYHSELNMSSLELGDSALYFCASSLADNEQFFGPGTRLTVL.